The sequence of this TCR beta chain was determined in a study of OX40 agonist ivuxolimab in advanced cancers. For the study at large: A male proportion of about 84% was recorded, with mean age about 54 years and range about 20 to 79.

The length of the CDR3 is 12 residues. Losses at the gene ends were 4 bases for V and 8 bases for J; bases not matched to a gene: 4. Germline V gene sequence: CDR1 SGHRS, CDR2 YFSETQ. Clones were read by immunoSEQ multiplex PCR, and TCRdb kept only the in-frame ones, dropping some. Of around 70,000 clones in the sample, 75% to 95% are singletons; the top ten hold approximately 1.1%. The source is an adult with an advanced solid tumor such as melanoma, head and neck, liver or kidney cancer. The chain has TRBV5-1 and TRBJ1-1; TRBD1 agrees at 8 bases. The sample was CD4+ or CD8+ T cells sorted from blood, taken in a trial of the OX40 agonist ivuxolimab. The CDR3 nucleotides read TGCGCCAGCAGCCCGCGGGACAGGGAAGCTTTCTTT. Translating gives CASSPRDREAFF.